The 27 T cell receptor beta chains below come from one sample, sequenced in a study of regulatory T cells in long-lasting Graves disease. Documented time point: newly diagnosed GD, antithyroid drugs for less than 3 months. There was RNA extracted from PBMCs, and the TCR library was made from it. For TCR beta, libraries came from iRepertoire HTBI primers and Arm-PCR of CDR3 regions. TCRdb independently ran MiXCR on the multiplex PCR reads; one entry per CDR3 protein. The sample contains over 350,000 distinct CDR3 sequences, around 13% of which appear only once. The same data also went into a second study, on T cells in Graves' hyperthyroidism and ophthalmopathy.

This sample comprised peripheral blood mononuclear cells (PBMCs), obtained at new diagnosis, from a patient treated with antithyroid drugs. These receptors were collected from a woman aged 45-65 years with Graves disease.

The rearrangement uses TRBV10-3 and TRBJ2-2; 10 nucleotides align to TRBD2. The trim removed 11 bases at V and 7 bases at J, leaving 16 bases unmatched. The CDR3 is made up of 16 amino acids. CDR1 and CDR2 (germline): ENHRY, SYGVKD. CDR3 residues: CAGSGEAGGPGGELFF. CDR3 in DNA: TGTGCCGGCTCCGGGGAAGCGGGAGGGCCCGGCGGGGAGCTGTTTTTT.

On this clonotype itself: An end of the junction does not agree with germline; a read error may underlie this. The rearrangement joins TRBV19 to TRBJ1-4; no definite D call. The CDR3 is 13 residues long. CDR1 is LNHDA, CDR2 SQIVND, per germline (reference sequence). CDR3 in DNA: TGTACCAGTGGCCCCGCCTCTAATGAAAAACTGTTTTTT. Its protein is CTSGPASNEKLFF. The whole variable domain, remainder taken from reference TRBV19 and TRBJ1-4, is DGGITQSPKYLFRKEGQNVTLSCEQNLNHDAMYWYRQDPGQGLRLIYYSQIVNDFQKGDIAEGYSVSREKKESFPLTVTSAQKNPTAFYLCTSGPASNEKLFFGSGTQLSVL.

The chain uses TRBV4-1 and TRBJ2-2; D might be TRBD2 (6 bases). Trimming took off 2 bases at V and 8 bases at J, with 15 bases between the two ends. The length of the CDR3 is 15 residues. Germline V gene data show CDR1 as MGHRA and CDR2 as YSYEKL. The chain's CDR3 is CASSQPGTSLGELFF. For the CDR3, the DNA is TGCGCCAGCAGCCAACCCGGGACTTCGCTGGGGGAGCTGTTTTTT.

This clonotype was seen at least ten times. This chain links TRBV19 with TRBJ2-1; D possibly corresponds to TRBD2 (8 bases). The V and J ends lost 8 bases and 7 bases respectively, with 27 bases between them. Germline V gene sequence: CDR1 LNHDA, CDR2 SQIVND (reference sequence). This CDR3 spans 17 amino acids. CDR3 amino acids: CASWDSVPGLDRNEQFF. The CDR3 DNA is TGTGCCAGTTGGGACAGCGTACCGGGACTAGATAGGAATGAGCAGTTCTTC.

The CDR3 protein is CSASPGHVLHGYTF. DNA of the CDR3: TGCAGTGCTAGCCCGGGACACGTACTTCATGGCTACACCTTC. The chain recombines TRBV20-1 with TRBJ1-2; perhaps TRBD1 as D (6 bases). The germline V gene encodes CDR1 DFQATT and CDR2 SNEGSKA (reference sequence). V was shortened by 3 bases and J by 6 bases, with 17 bases between the two germline ends. This CDR3 is 14 amino acids long.

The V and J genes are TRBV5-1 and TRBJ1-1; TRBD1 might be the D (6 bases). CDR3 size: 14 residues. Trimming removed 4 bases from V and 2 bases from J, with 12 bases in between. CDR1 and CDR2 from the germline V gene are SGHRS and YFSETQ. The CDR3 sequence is CASSRDTSNTEAFF. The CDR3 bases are TGCGCCAGCAGCCGGGACACATCCAACACTGAAGCTTTCTTT.

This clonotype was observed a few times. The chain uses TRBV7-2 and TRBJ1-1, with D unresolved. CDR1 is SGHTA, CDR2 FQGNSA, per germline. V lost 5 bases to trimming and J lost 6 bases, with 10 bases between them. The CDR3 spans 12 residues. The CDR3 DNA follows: TGTGCCAGCAGCGTCATGAGCCCTGAAGCTTTCTTT. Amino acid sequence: CASSVMSPEAFF.

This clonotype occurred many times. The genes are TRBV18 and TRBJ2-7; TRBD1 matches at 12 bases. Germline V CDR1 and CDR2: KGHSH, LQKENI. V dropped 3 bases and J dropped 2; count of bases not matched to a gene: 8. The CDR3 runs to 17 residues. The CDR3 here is CASSPGQGALVAYEQYF. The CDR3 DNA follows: TGTGCCAGCTCACCGGGACAGGGGGCTCTAGTCGCCTACGAGCAGTACTTC.

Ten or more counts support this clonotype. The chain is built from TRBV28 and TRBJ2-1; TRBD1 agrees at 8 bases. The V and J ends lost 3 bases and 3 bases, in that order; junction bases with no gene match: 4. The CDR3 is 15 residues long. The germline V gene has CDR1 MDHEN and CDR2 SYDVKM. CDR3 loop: CASSFQGAGYNEQFF. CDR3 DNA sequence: TGTGCCAGCAGTTTTCAGGGGGCCGGCTACAATGAGCAGTTCTTC.

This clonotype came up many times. This CDR3 reads CSVRTGDEKLFF. In DNA form, the CDR3 reads TGCAGCGTCAGGACAGGGGATGAAAAACTGTTTTTT. This chain uses TRBV29-1 with TRBJ1-4; TRBD1 matches at 9 bases. Looked up from germline, CDR1 is SQVTM and CDR2 is ANQGSEA. V dropped 6 bases and J dropped 6; count of bases not matched to a gene: 2. This CDR3 has 12 residues.

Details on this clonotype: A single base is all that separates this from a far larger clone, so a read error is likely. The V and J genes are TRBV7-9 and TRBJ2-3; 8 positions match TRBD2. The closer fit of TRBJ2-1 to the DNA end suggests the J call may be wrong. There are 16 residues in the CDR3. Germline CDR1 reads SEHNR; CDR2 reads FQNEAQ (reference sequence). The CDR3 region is CASSLDRTSTCNEQFF. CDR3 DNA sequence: TGTGCCAGCAGCTTAGACCGGACTAGCACCTGCAATGAGCAGTTCTTC.

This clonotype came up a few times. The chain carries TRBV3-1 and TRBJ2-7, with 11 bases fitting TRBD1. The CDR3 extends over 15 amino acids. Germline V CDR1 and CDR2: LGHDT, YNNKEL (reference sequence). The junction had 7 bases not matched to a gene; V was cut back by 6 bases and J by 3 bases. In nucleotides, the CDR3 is TGTGCCAGCAGTAATTCCGGGACAGGGGGCTACGAGCAGTACTTC. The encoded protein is CASSNSGTGGYEQYF.

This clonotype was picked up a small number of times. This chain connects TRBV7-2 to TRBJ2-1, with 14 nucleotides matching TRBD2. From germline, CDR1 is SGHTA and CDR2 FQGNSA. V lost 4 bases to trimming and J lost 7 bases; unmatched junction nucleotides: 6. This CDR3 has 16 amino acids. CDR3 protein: CASSSRTSGRPNEQFF. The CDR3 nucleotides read TGTGCCAGCAGCTCCAGGACTAGCGGGAGGCCGAATGAGCAGTTCTTC. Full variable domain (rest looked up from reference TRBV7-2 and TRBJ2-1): GAGVSQSPSNKVTEKGKDVELRCDPISGHTALYWYRQSLGQGLEFLIYFQGNSAPDKSGLPSDRFSAERTGGSVSTLTIQRTQQEDSAVYLCASSSRTSGRPNEQFFGPGTRLTVL.

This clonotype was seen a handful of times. The CDR3 DNA reads TGCGCCAGCAGCTTGGCCTCTGCGACGAGCTCCTACGAGCAGTACTTC. Translating gives CASSLASATSSYEQYF. The V and J genes are TRBV5-1 and TRBJ2-7; D is uncertain. This CDR3 comprises 16 residues. Germline-derived CDR1 and CDR2 are SGHRS and YFSETQ. The V end lost 0 bases, the J end lost 0 bases, and 13 bases lay between the germline ends.

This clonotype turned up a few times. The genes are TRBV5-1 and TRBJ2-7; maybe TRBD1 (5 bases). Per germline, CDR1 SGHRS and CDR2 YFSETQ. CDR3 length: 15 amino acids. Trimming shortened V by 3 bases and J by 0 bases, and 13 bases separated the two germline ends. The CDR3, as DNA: TGCGCCAGCAGCTCTCGACAGAGCAACTCCTACGAGCAGTACTTC. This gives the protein CASSSRQSNSYEQYF.

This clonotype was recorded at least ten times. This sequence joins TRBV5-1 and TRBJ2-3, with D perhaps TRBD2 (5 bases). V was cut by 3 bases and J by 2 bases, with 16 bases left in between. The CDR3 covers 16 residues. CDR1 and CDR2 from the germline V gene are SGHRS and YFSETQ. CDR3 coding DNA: TGCGCCAGCAGCTGGTCCACCGACTACCCCACAGATACGCAGTATTTT. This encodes CASSWSTDYPTDTQYF.

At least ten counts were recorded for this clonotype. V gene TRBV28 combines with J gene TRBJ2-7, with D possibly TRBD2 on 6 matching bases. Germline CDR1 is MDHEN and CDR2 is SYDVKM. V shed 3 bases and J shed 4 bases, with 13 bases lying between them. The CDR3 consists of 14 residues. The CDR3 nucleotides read TGTGCCAGCAGTTTTTCTCAGGGAGGTTACGAGCAGTACTTC. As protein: CASSFSQGGYEQYF.

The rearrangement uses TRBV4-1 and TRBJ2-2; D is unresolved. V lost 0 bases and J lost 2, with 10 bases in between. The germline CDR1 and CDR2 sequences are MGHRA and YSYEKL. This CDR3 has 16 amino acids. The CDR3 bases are TGCGCCAGCAGCCAAGATCGGCCGGTAAACACCGGGGAGCTGTTTTTT. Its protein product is CASSQDRPVNTGELFF.

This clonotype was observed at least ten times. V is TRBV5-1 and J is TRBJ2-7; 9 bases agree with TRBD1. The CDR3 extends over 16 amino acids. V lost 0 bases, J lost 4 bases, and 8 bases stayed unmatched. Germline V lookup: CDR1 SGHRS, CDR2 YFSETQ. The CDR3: CASSLAKDRGRYEQYF. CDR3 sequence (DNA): TGCGCCAGCAGCTTGGCCAAGGACAGGGGTAGGTACGAGCAGTACTTC.

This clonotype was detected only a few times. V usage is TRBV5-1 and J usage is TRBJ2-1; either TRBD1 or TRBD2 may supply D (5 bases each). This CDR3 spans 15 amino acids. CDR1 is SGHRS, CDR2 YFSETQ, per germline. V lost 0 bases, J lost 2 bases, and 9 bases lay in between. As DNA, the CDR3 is TGCGCCAGCAGCTTGGACGGGGACGCCTACAATGAGCAGTTCTTC. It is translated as CASSLDGDAYNEQFF.

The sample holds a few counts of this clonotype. The CDR3, as DNA: TGTGCCAGCAGCTTAGGTGGGGGCGCCGACTACGAGCAGTACTTC. Its translation: CASSLGGGADYEQYF. The rearrangement joins TRBV7-6 to TRBJ2-7; D might be TRBD1 (6 bases). Germline V gene data show CDR1 as SGHVS and CDR2 as FNYEAQ. The V gene lost 1 base and the J gene lost 3 bases, with 13 bases spanning the gap. The CDR3 is 15 amino acids. Full variable domain (remainder filled in from reference TRBV7-6 and TRBJ2-7): GAGVSQSPRYKVTKRGQDVALRCDPISGHVSLYWYRQALGQGPEFLTYFNYEAQQDKSGLPNDRFSAERPEGSISTLTIQRTEQRDSAMYRCASSLGGGADYEQYFGPGTRLTVT.

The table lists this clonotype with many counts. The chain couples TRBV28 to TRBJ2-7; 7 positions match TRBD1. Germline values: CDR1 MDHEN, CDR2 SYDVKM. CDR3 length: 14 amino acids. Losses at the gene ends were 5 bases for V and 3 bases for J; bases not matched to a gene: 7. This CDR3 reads CASSDRDSIYEQYF. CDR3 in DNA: TGTGCCAGCAGTGACCGGGACAGTATCTACGAGCAGTACTTC.

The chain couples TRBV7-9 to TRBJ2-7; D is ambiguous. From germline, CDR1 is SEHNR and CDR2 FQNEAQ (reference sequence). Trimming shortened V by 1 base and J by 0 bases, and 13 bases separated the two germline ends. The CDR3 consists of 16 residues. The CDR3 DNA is TGTGCCAGCAGCTTAGGGTCCCTTTTAAGCTCCTACGAGCAGTACTTC. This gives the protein CASSLGSLLSSYEQYF.

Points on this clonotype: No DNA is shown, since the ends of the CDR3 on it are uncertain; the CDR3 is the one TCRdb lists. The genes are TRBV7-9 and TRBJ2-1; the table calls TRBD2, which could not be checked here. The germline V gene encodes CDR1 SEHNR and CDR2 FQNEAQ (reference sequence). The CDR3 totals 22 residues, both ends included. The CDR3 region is CASSFYICSARDWPSGYNEQFF.

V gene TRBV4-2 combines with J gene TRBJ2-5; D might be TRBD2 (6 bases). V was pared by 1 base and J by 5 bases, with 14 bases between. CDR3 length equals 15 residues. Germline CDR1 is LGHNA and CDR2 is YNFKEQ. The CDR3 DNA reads TGTGCCAGCAGCCAAGTCGGGAGTAATTATGAGACCCAGTACTTC. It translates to CASSQVGSNYETQYF.

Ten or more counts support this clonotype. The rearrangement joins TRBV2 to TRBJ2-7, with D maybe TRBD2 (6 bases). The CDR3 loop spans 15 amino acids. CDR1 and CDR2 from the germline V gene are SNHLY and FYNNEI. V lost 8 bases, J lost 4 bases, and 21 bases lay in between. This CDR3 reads CASVGNRDLNYEQYF. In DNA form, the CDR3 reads TGTGCCAGCGTTGGGAACCGGGACTTAAATTACGAGCAGTACTTC.

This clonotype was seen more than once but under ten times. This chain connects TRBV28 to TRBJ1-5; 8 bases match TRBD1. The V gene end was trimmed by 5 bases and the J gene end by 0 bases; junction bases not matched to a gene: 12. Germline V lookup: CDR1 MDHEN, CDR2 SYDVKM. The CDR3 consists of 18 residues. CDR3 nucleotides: TGTGCCAGCAGTCTTGGTAGGGACAGGAGATATAGCAATCAGCCCCAGCATTTT. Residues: CASSLGRDRRYSNQPQHF.